What follows are 31 T cell receptor beta chains derived from one specimen sequenced in a study of blood T cell repertoires in COVID-19. The method was immunoSEQ multiplex PCR; TCRdb's version includes in-frame clones alone and lacks a portion of them. In the table there are about 100,000 clones, around 94% of which are singletons. Material: peripheral blood. The source of these receptors is a man aged 45-65 years with active COVID-19.

The rearrangement uses TRBV6-5 and TRBJ1-5; unclear D gene. Germline lookup yields CDR1 MNHEY and CDR2 SVGAGI. This CDR3 region has 14 residues. V dropped 6 bases and J dropped 0 bases, with 9 bases sitting between them. The CDR3 reads CASRAAYSNQPQHF. The CDR3 DNA is TGTGCCAGCAGGGCGGCTTATAGCAATCAGCCCCAGCATTTT.

This clone came up once. The chain carries TRBV19 and TRBJ2-7; no clear D gene. Germline V gene sequence: CDR1 LNHDA, CDR2 SQIVND (reference sequence). This CDR3 region has 12 residues. V lost 0 bases to trimming and J lost 7 bases, with 7 bases between them. The CDR3 coding sequence is TGTGCCAGTAGTATAGATAGGCGGGAGCAGTACTTC. Its protein is CASSIDRREQYF.

A single count supports this clone. V usage is TRBV28 and J usage is TRBJ1-5; possibly TRBD1 for D (6 bases). Germline V lookup: CDR1 MDHEN, CDR2 SYDVKM. Trimming left V 5 bases short and J 5 bases short, with 16 bases between. This CDR3 region has 15 residues. The CDR3 region is CASSALAQGDQPQHF. CDR3 nucleotide sequence: TGTGCCAGCAGTGCCCTCGCACAGGGCGATCAGCCCCAGCATTTT.

In this sample, this clone turned up once. This chain joins TRBV27 and TRBJ2-2, with 10 bases that match TRBD1. J was trimmed by 3 bases and V by 0 bases; bases with no gene match: 10. Germline CDR1 MNHEY, CDR2 SMNVEV (reference sequence). CDR3 length: 19 residues. The CDR3 DNA reads as TGTGCCAGCAGTTTATCGGGACAGGGGCGCAGGGGAGACACCGGGGAGCTGTTTTTT. This gives the protein CASSLSGQGRRGDTGELFF.

The chain recombines TRBV10-2 with TRBJ2-1, with a weak D call TRBD2 (5 bases). CDR3 length: 14 residues. Germline CDR1 and CDR2: WSHSY and SAAADI. Trimming cost V 5 bases and J 0 bases, with 8 bases left between them. The CDR3 region is CASSTRGSYNEQFF. CDR3 nucleotide sequence: TGCGCCAGCAGTACTAGAGGCTCCTACAATGAGCAGTTCTTC.

The V call is TRBV19, the J call TRBJ2-2; unclear D gene. Trimming cost V 11 bases and J 2 bases, with 12 bases left between them. This CDR3 comprises 13 residues. Germline V gives CDR1 LNHDA, CDR2 SQIVND (reference sequence). Here the CDR3 DNA reads TGTGCCTGCGGATATACAAACACCGGGGAGCTGTTTTTT. Encoded protein: CACGYTNTGELFF.

The V and J genes are TRBV7-9 and TRBJ1-2, with a possible D match to TRBD1 (5 bases). V was clipped by 4 bases and J by 0 bases, with 9 bases between them. Germline V CDR1 and CDR2: SEHNR, FQNEAQ (reference sequence). This CDR3 comprises 14 residues. The CDR3 sequence is CASSSTATNYGYTF. The CDR3 bases are TGTGCCAGCAGCTCGACAGCCACTAACTATGGCTACACCTTC.

The rearrangement links TRBV6-5 to TRBJ2-7; 9 bases line up with TRBD2. Germline CDR1 and CDR2: MNHEY and SVGAGI. The CDR3 sequence is 15 residues long. Unmatched junction bases numbered 5, after V lost 5 bases and J lost 0 bases. CDR3 loop: CASSLTSGNSYEQYF. The CDR3 nucleotides are TGTGCCAGCAGTCTGACTAGCGGAAACTCCTACGAGCAGTACTTC.

This clone was detected only once. The chain carries TRBV15 and TRBJ2-3; maybe TRBD2 (6 bases). CDR3 length: 16 residues. Germline assignment: CDR1 LNHNV and CDR2 YYDKDF (reference sequence). Trimming took 0 bases from V and 0 from J, leaving 10 bases between them. This CDR3 is CATSRDREPSTDTQYF. The CDR3 DNA follows: TGTGCCACCAGCAGAGACCGGGAGCCTAGCACAGATACGCAGTATTTT.

The genes are TRBV7-9 and TRBJ1-1; D may be TRBD1 (5 bases). The V gene lost 5 bases and the J gene lost 11 bases, with 12 bases spanning the gap. The CDR3 covers 11 residues. Germline V CDR1 and CDR2: SEHNR, FQNEAQ (reference sequence). CDR3 sequence: CASSQGVGAFF. As DNA, the CDR3 is TGTGCCAGCAGCCAAGGGGTGGGGGCTTTCTTT.

Turning to this clone: The sample carries other DNA sequences with the same CDR3. The rearrangement links TRBV5-1 to TRBJ2-2, with unresolved D. This CDR3 region has 14 residues. Trimming shortened V by 0 bases and J by 3 bases, and 6 bases separated the two germline ends. Looked up from germline, CDR1 is SGHRS and CDR2 is YFSETQ. The CDR3 coding sequence is TGCGCCAGCAGCTTGGGACTCGACACCGGGGAGCTGTTTTTT. Protein product: CASSLGLDTGELFF. The full variable domain, rest sourced from reference TRBV5-1 and TRBJ2-2, is KAGVTQTPRYLIKTRGQQVTLSCSPISGHRSVSWYQQTPGQGLQFLFEYFSETQRNKGNFPGRFSGRQFSNSRSEMNVSTLELGDSALYLCASSLGLDTGELFFGEGSRLTVL.

The sample holds one count of this clone. This rearrangement joins TRBV11-2 to TRBJ2-1, with a weak D call TRBD1 (6 bases). V was pared by 5 bases and J by 4 bases, with 15 bases between. This CDR3 region has 15 residues. Germline CDR1 is SGHAT and CDR2 is FQNNGV. This CDR3 reads CASSLSWDMYNEQFF. CDR3 bases: TGTGCCAGCAGCCTATCGTGGGACATGTACAATGAGCAGTTCTTC.

The CDR3 is CASSLEVGPGTGELFF. The CDR3 DNA reads as TGTGCCAGCAGCTTAGAGGTCGGCCCGGGCACCGGGGAGCTGTTTTTT. V usage is TRBV11-2 and J usage is TRBJ2-2; D remains unclear. This CDR3 comprises 16 residues. Trimming removed 0 bases at V and 4 bases at J, with 12 bases between. Germline V gives CDR1 SGHAT, CDR2 FQNNGV.

The chain links TRBV3-1 (or the pseudogene TRBV3-2) to TRBJ2-2; D perhaps matches TRBD2 (5 bases). The CDR3 has 13 residues. The germline V gene encodes CDR1 LGHDT and CDR2 YNNKEL (reference sequence). V was cut by 1 base and J by 6 bases, with 6 bases left in between. The CDR3 sequence: CASSQVRAGELFF. DNA of the CDR3: TGTGCCAGCAGCCAAGTGAGGGCCGGGGAGCTGTTTTTT.

The V call is TRBV5-1, the J call TRBJ2-5; tentative D call: TRBD1 (5 bases). V was clipped by 6 bases and J by 2 bases, with 11 bases between them. The CDR3 covers 13 residues. In germline, CDR1 is SGHRS, CDR2 YFSETQ. CDR3 amino acids: CASNSPGQETQYF. DNA for the CDR3: TGCGCCAGCAATTCCCCAGGGCAAGAGACCCAGTACTTC. Filled out from reference TRBV5-1 and TRBJ2-5, the complete variable domain reads KAGVTQTPRYLIKTRGQQVTLSCSPISGHRSVSWYQQTPGQGLQFLFEYFSETQRNKGNFPGRFSGRQFSNSRSEMNVSTLELGDSALYLCASNSPGQETQYFGPGTRLLVL.

This clone was detected only a few times. This chain joins TRBV30 and TRBJ2-7; 12 nucleotides line up with TRBD2. This CDR3 has 15 amino acids. CDR1 is GTSNPN and CDR2 is SVGIG in the germline V gene (reference sequence). Trimming cost V 3 bases and J 3 bases; bases outside gene matches: 6. CDR3 nucleotides: TGTGCCTGGAGACGCGGACTAGCGGGAATCTACGAGCAGTACTTC. Residues: CAWRRGLAGIYEQYF.

This sequence joins TRBV18 and TRBJ1-5, with TRBD1 matching 7 bases. The CDR3 spans 18 residues. Germline V gene lookup returns CDR1 KGHSH and CDR2 LQKENI. Germline trimming cut 3 bases from V and 0 bases from J; bases unmatched to any gene: 11. The CDR3 loop is CASSPTFPGQSSNQPQHF. The CDR3 bases are TGTGCCAGCTCACCCACTTTCCCGGGACAGAGTAGCAATCAGCCCCAGCATTTT. The full variable domain, rest sourced from reference TRBV18 and TRBJ1-5, is NAGVMQNPRHLVRRRGQEARLRCSPMKGHSHVYWYRQLPEEGLKFMVYLQKENIIDESGMPKERFSAEFPKEGPSILRIQQVVRGDSAAYFCASSPTFPGQSSNQPQHFGDGTRLSIL.

This clone counts as medium-sized. The CDR3 protein is CASSLWPEDEPQHF. CDR3 sequence (DNA): TGTGCCAGCAGCTTGTGGCCCGAAGATGAGCCCCAGCATTTT. V is TRBV5-6 and J is TRBJ1-5; D not certain. The CDR3 runs to 14 residues. In germline, CDR1 is SGHDT, CDR2 YYEEEE. Trimming removed 1 base from V and 8 bases from J, with 13 bases in between.

This clone was recorded once. The chain couples TRBV2 to TRBJ2-3, with 10 nucleotides matching TRBD2. This CDR3 region has 15 residues. Germline assignment: CDR1 SNHLY and CDR2 FYNNEI. Unmatched junction bases numbered 5, after V lost 6 bases and J lost 2 bases. This CDR3 reads CASSRLAGATDTQYF. The CDR3 bases are TGTGCCAGCAGCCGACTAGCGGGCGCCACAGATACGCAGTATTTT.

The rearrangement uses TRBV28 and TRBJ1-2, with unresolved D. Germline assignment: CDR1 MDHEN and CDR2 SYDVKM. The length of the CDR3 is 13 residues. V was clipped by 3 bases and J by 5 bases, with 10 bases between them. The CDR3, as DNA: TGTGCCAGCAGTTTTAATGGCCAGTATGGCTACACCTTC. This gives the protein CASSFNGQYGYTF.

The V and J genes are TRBV19 and TRBJ2-3; D perhaps matches TRBD2 (6 bases). Germline assignment: CDR1 LNHDA and CDR2 SQIVND (reference sequence). The V gene lost 11 bases and the J gene lost 0 bases, with 12 bases spanning the gap. The CDR3 extends over 13 amino acids. CDR3 sequence reads: CAVGRSSTDTQYF. CDR3 nucleotides: TGTGCCGTGGGGAGGTCGAGCACAGATACGCAGTATTTT.

The V gene is TRBV5-1, the J gene TRBJ1-3; D perhaps matches TRBD1 (6 bases). Trimming took off 10 bases at V and 0 bases at J, with 23 bases between the two ends. Germline V gives CDR1 SGHRS, CDR2 YFSETQ. The CDR3 has 17 amino acids. This CDR3 is CASSLGPTGYSGNTIYF. In DNA, the CDR3 is TGCGCCTCATCGTTAGGCCCGACAGGTTACTCTGGAAACACCATATATTTT.

The gene calls are TRBV6-5 and TRBJ2-2; tentative D call: TRBD1 (5 bases). In germline, CDR1 is MNHEY, CDR2 SVGAGI. Trimming pared 2 bases from V and 0 bases from J, leaving 10 bases between. The CDR3 is 16 residues long. The CDR3 nucleotides are TGTGCCAGCAGTTACAGGGGTCTAGCGAACACCGGGGAGCTGTTTTTT. This sequence encodes CASSYRGLANTGELFF.

The rearrangement joins TRBV5-5 to TRBJ1-2; 11 bases map to TRBD1. V lost 4 bases to trimming and J lost 7 bases; unmatched junction nucleotides: 3. The CDR3 is 13 amino acids. From germline, CDR1 is SGHKS and CDR2 YYEKEE (reference sequence). The CDR3 DNA follows: TGTGCCAGCAGCCCGGGACAGGGGGGTGGCTACACCTTC. Translated: CASSPGQGGGYTF.

J is TRBJ2-7 and V is TRBV18; D possibly corresponds to TRBD2 (6 bases). Germline CDR1 reads KGHSH; CDR2 reads LQKENI. The CDR3 extends over 14 amino acids. The V end was cut by 6 bases, the J end by 2 bases, with 14 bases between. The CDR3 sequence: CASSGGVAPYEQYF. The CDR3, as DNA: TGTGCCAGCTCCGGGGGTGTGGCGCCCTACGAGCAGTACTTC.

With regard to this clone: This sample also contains other DNA sequences that code for the same CDR3. The rearrangement links TRBV3-1 (or the pseudogene TRBV3-2) to TRBJ2-7; TRBD2 agrees at 11 bases. Looked up from germline, CDR1 is LGHDT and CDR2 is YNNKEL (reference sequence). This CDR3 has 14 amino acids. The V segment lost 3 bases and the J segment 3 bases; nucleotides outside the gene matches: 1. The CDR3 DNA follows: TGTGCCAGCAGCCAGACTAGCGGGGACTACGAGCAGTACTTC. Protein sequence: CASSQTSGDYEQYF.

This chain joins TRBV19 and TRBJ2-5; a weak D match, TRBD1 (5 bases). The CDR3 consists of 14 residues. The germline gives CDR1 LNHDA, CDR2 SQIVND (reference sequence). Trimming removed 3 bases from V and 1 base from J, with 9 bases in between. The CDR3 loop reads CASSIQGTQETQYF. The CDR3 nucleotides are TGTGCCAGTAGTATTCAGGGAACCCAAGAGACCCAGTACTTC. The whole variable domain, remainder taken from reference TRBV19 and TRBJ2-5, is DGGITQSPKYLFRKEGQNVTLSCEQNLNHDAMYWYRQDPGQGLRLIYYSQIVNDFQKGDIAEGYSVSREKKESFPLTVTSAQKNPTAFYLCASSIQGTQETQYFGPGTRLLVL.

The rearrangement uses TRBV2 and TRBJ1-5; TRBD1 matches at 11 bases. The CDR3 is 15 amino acids. With V trimmed by 5 bases and J by 6 bases, 6 bases remained unmatched. Germline V gene sequence: CDR1 SNHLY, CDR2 FYNNEI. CDR3 protein: CASSKGQGAGQPQHF. CDR3 nucleotide sequence: TGTGCCAGCAGTAAAGGACAGGGGGCCGGTCAGCCCCAGCATTTT. Using reference TRBV2 and TRBJ1-5 for the parts outside the CDR3, the full variable domain is EPEVTQTPSHQVTQMGQEVILRCVPISNHLYFYWYRQILGQKVEFLVSFYNNEISEKSEIFDDQFSVERPDGSNFTLKIRSTKLEDSAMYFCASSKGQGAGQPQHFGDGTRLSIL.

V usage is TRBV27 and J usage is TRBJ1-6; D possibly corresponds to TRBD1 (5 bases). V was cut by 0 bases and J by 7 bases, with 13 bases left in between. The CDR3 has 16 amino acids. Germline lookup yields CDR1 MNHEY and CDR2 SMNVEV (reference sequence). The DNA of the CDR3 is TGTGCCAGCAGTTTATCCCCCCAGGGTGGGAATTCACCCCTCCACTTT. It is translated as CASSLSPQGGNSPLHF.

This sequence joins TRBV7-9 and TRBJ2-7; D might be TRBD1 (5 bases). Germline V CDR1 and CDR2: SEHNR, FQNEAQ (reference sequence). This CDR3 region has 14 residues. The germline V and J ends were trimmed by 3 bases and 7 bases, with 16 bases remaining between them. The CDR3: CASSFADSSREQYF. The CDR3, as DNA: TGTGCCAGCAGCTTCGCCGACAGTTCTAGGGAGCAGTACTTC. Using reference TRBV7-9 and TRBJ2-7 for the parts outside the CDR3, the full variable domain is DTGVSQNPRHKITKRGQNVTFRCDPISEHNRLYWYRQTLGQGPEFLTYFQNEAQLEKSRLLSDRFSAERPKGSFSTLEIQRTEQGDSAMYLCASSFADSSREQYFGPGTRLTVT.

This clone occurred a few times. This chain connects TRBV18 to TRBJ2-4, with TRBD1 matching over 9 bases. V shed 4 bases, J shed 1 base, and the junction held 11 bases outside the gene matches. Germline loops: CDR1 KGHSH, CDR2 LQKENI. CDR3 length equals 18 residues. This CDR3 reads CASSLGQGTLLAKNIQYF. The CDR3, as DNA: TGTGCCAGCTCACTTGGACAGGGGACTCTCTTGGCCAAAAACATTCAGTACTTC.